The 27 T cell receptor beta chains presented below share a single source sample, sequenced in a study of T cell responses to AZD1222 COVID-19 vaccine. The method was immunoSEQ multiplex PCR; TCRdb's version includes in-frame clones alone and lacks a portion of them. Among about 110,000 clones listed, over 80% were seen once. Sequencing used peripheral blood, obtained on day 0 of AZD1222 vaccination. The receptors here all came from an adult in good health.

The chain employs TRBV14 and TRBJ1-1; D gene uncertain. Trimming took off 3 bases at V and 2 bases at J, with 7 bases between the two ends. Per the germline V gene, CDR1 is SGHDN and CDR2 is FVKESK. The CDR3 covers 13 residues. The chain's CDR3 is CASSHGPNTEAFF. CDR3 DNA: TGTGCCAGCAGCCATGGGCCAAACACTGAAGCTTTCTTT.

The rearrangement links TRBV19 to TRBJ1-5; D is unresolved. The CDR3 sequence is 12 residues long. Looked up from germline, CDR1 is LNHDA and CDR2 is SQIVND (reference sequence). V lost 11 bases to trimming and J lost 0 bases, with 8 bases between them. The CDR3 nucleotides are TGTGCCTCACAAACTAGCAATCAGCCCCAGCATTTT. Translated: CASQTSNQPQHF.

This clone was seen once. This chain links TRBV7-2 with TRBJ1-3; D gene ambiguous. The germline CDR1 and CDR2 sequences are SGHTA and FQGNSA. V gave up 5 bases and J gave up 2 bases, with 7 bases separating them. CDR3 size: 13 residues. CDR3 sequence (DNA): TGTGCCAGCAGCCGCGAGACTGGAAACACCATATATTTT. This translates into CASSRETGNTIYF.

V usage is TRBV7-2 and J usage is TRBJ1-6; a weak D match, TRBD1 (5 bases). Per germline, CDR1 SGHTA and CDR2 FQGNSA. CDR3 length equals 13 residues. Trimming stripped 6 bases from V and 10 bases from J, with 13 bases between. DNA for the CDR3: TGTGCCAGCAGTTATTCAGGGATCTCACCCCTCCACTTT. This sequence encodes CASSYSGISPLHF.

The rearrangement joins TRBV7-2 to TRBJ1-3, with a tentative D call TRBD1 (6 bases). Trimming left V 1 base short and J 7 bases short, with 14 bases between. CDR1 is SGHTA and CDR2 is FQGNSA in the germline V gene. The CDR3 totals 15 residues. Here the CDR3 DNA reads TGTGCCAGCAGCTTAGTGGGGTCAGGGGTCAACACCATATATTTT. Its translation is CASSLVGSGVNTIYF.

This clone was detected only once. The chain is built from TRBV2 and TRBJ1-2; 7 bases match TRBD1. The CDR3 extends over 13 amino acids. With 8 bases clipped from V and 1 base from J, the junction kept 4 bases outside the gene matches. CDR1 is SNHLY, CDR2 FYNNEI, per germline. CDR3 sequence reads: CASGGQFNYGYTF. The CDR3 coding sequence is TGTGCCAGCGGGGGACAGTTTAACTATGGCTACACCTTC. The variable domain in full, completed from reference TRBV2 and TRBJ1-2, reads EPEVTQTPSHQVTQMGQEVILRCVPISNHLYFYWYRQILGQKVEFLVSFYNNEISEKSEIFDDQFSVERPDGSNFTLKIRSTKLEDSAMYFCASGGQFNYGYTFGSGTRLTVV.

The rearrangement links TRBV28 to TRBJ2-1, with D uncertain. Germline V lookup: CDR1 MDHEN, CDR2 SYDVKM. V lost 3 bases, J lost 8 bases, and 14 bases lay in between. The CDR3 is 14 residues long. DNA of the CDR3: TGTGCCAGCAGTTTGCTTCTACTAAGGGATGAGCAGTTCTTC. This encodes CASSLLLLRDEQFF. Full variable domain (rest looked up from reference TRBV28 and TRBJ2-1): DVKVTQSSRYLVKRTGEKVFLECVQDMDHENMFWYRQDPGLGLRLIYFSYDVKMKEKGDIPEGYSVSREKKERFSLILESASTNQTSMYLCASSLLLLRDEQFFGPGTRLTVL.

This CDR3 is CASSLLPGQEETQYF. The CDR3 DNA reads TGCGCCAGCAGCTTGCTCCCGGGACAGGAGGAGACCCAGTACTTC. The chain employs TRBV5-1 and TRBJ2-5; TRBD1 aligns across 8 bases. The CDR3 contains 15 residues. V gave up 1 base and J gave up 5 bases; unmatched junction bases: 7. CDR1 and CDR2 (germline): SGHRS, YFSETQ.

A note on this clone: An end of the junction differs from the germline gene, which may be a read error. The V call is TRBV12-3 or TRBV12-4, the J call TRBJ1-1, with 7 bases that match TRBD1. The CDR3 loop spans 12 amino acids. CDR3: CACRDRNTEAFF. CDR3 nucleotide sequence: TGTGCCTGCAGGGACAGGAACACTGAAGCTTTCTTT.

The V call is TRBV4-3, the J call TRBJ1-2, with D maybe TRBD1 (5 bases). V dropped 0 bases and J dropped 5 bases, with 16 bases sitting between them. Germline-derived CDR1 and CDR2 are LGHNA and YSLEER. This CDR3 comprises 16 residues. DNA for the CDR3: TGCGCCAGCAGCCAAGAATTGGTAGAGGGGCCTTATGGCTACACCTTC. Protein product: CASSQELVEGPYGYTF.

V and J are TRBV6-5 and TRBJ1-6; 7 positions agree with TRBD1. Germline CDR1 and CDR2: MNHEY and SVGAGI. Trimming removed 0 bases from V and 7 bases from J; junction bases left unmatched: 3. This CDR3 has 15 residues. This CDR3 is CASSYSTGLNSPLHF. The DNA of the CDR3 is TGTGCCAGCAGTTACTCGACAGGGCTAAATTCACCCCTCCACTTT.

CDR3 amino acids: CSASFPGSSGNTIYF. The DNA of the CDR3 is TGCAGTGCTAGTTTCCCGGGGTCCTCTGGAAACACCATATATTTT. This chain links TRBV20-1 with TRBJ1-3; D ambiguous. V was shortened by 3 bases and J by 0 bases, with 12 bases between the two germline ends. This CDR3 is 15 amino acids long. Germline V gene data show CDR1 as DFQATT and CDR2 as SNEGSKA (reference sequence).

V gene TRBV20-1 combines with J gene TRBJ1-2, with a possible D match to TRBD1 (5 bases). The germline V gene has CDR1 DFQATT and CDR2 SNEGSKA (reference sequence). The length of the CDR3 is 11 residues. Trimming cost V 8 bases and J 3 bases, with 10 bases left between them. Written as DNA, the CDR3 is TGCAGTCTGACAGAATACTATGGCTACACCTTC. It translates to CSLTEYYGYTF.

A single count supports this clone. This chain uses TRBV5-4 with TRBJ2-4, with 12 bases that match TRBD2. This CDR3 is built from 17 residues. J lost 7 bases, V lost 0 bases, and 8 bases had no gene match. CDR1 and CDR2 from the germline V gene are SGHNT and YYREEE (reference sequence). As DNA, the CDR3 is TGTGCCAGCAGCTTGGAGACGGCTAGCGGGGGGGCCAACATTCAGTACTTC. Protein: CASSLETASGGANIQYF.

The V call is TRBV5-4, the J call TRBJ2-2; D ambiguous. Germline V lookup: CDR1 SGHNT, CDR2 YYREEE (reference sequence). V lost 0 bases to trimming and J lost 5 bases, with 5 bases between them. The CDR3 has 13 residues. For the CDR3, the DNA is TGTGCCAGCAGCTTGGAAGTAACCGGGGAGCTGTTTTTT. Protein product: CASSLEVTGELFF.

This chain links TRBV18 with TRBJ2-1; the D is unclear. This CDR3 region has 14 residues. The germline CDR1 and CDR2 sequences are KGHSH and LQKENI. Deletions cut 3 bases from V and 0 bases from J, with 6 bases between. CDR3 nucleotide sequence: TGTGCCAGCTCACCTTCGGTCTCCTACAATGAGCAGTTCTTC. Protein product: CASSPSVSYNEQFF. The full variable domain, in which reference TRBV18 and TRBJ2-1 provide the parts outside the CDR3, is NAGVMQNPRHLVRRRGQEARLRCSPMKGHSHVYWYRQLPEEGLKFMVYLQKENIIDESGMPKERFSAEFPKEGPSILRIQQVVRGDSAAYFCASSPSVSYNEQFFGPGTRLTVL.

The chain carries TRBV13 and TRBJ2-1; tentatively, D is TRBD2 (7 bases). In germline, CDR1 is PRHDT, CDR2 FYEKMQ (reference sequence). There are 15 residues in the CDR3. V was shortened by 0 bases and J by 8 bases, with 14 bases between the two germline ends. This chain's CDR3 is CASSLGGRPGDEQFF. CDR3 nucleotides: TGTGCCAGCAGCTTAGGCGGGAGGCCAGGGGATGAGCAGTTCTTC.

The V gene is TRBV7-8, the J gene TRBJ2-1; tentative D call: TRBD2 (6 bases). Trimming removed 5 bases at V and 3 bases at J, with 14 bases between. The CDR3 spans 15 residues. Per germline, CDR1 SGHVS and CDR2 FQNEAQ. The CDR3 protein is CASSRGASDYNEQFF. CDR3 DNA: TGTGCCAGCAGCCGAGGGGCTAGCGACTACAATGAGCAGTTCTTC. The full variable domain, its missing parts supplied by reference TRBV7-8 and TRBJ2-1, is GAGVSQSPRYKVAKRGQDVALRCDPISGHVSLFWYQQALGQGPEFLTYFQNEAQLDKSGLPSDRFFAERPEGSVSTLKIQRTQQEDSAVYLCASSRGASDYNEQFFGPGTRLTVL.

The CDR3 loop is CASSQDNGGDQPQHF. CDR3 sequence (DNA): TGTGCCAGCAGCCAAGATAACGGAGGGGATCAGCCCCAGCATTTT. The chain uses TRBV4-2 and TRBJ1-5, with a possible D match to TRBD1 (5 bases). Between the trimmed V and J ends, which lost 0 bases and 5 bases, there was a span of 11 bases. Germline lookup yields CDR1 LGHNA and CDR2 YNFKEQ. This CDR3 has 15 amino acids.

This clone was picked up one time. The CDR3 DNA reads TGTGCCAGCACCACAGGAAAGTCTTACGAGCAGTACTTC. Translating it yields CASTTGKSYEQYF. The chain is built from TRBV6-5 and TRBJ2-7; the D gene is possibly TRBD1 (5 bases). Germline CDR1 and CDR2: MNHEY and SVGAGI. Trimming shortened V by 7 bases and J by 4 bases, and 14 bases separated the two germline ends. CDR3 length: 13 residues.

In its sample, this clone was seen once. V is TRBV5-8 and J is TRBJ1-4, with D hard to call. Germline CDR1 SGHTS, CDR2 YDEGEE. V was clipped by 1 base and J by 0 bases, with 10 bases between them. This CDR3 contains 16 residues. CDR3: CASSLSQTATNEKLFF. The CDR3 DNA follows: TGTGCCAGCAGCTTGTCCCAGACTGCAACTAATGAAAAACTGTTTTTT.

V gene TRBV12-3 or TRBV12-4 combines with J gene TRBJ1-1; D is uncertain. Trimming removed 7 bases at V and 1 base at J, with 10 bases between. The CDR3 runs 13 residues. Here the CDR3 DNA reads TGTGCCAGCACCGGACGGGAGAACACTGAAGCTTTCTTT. Translated, it gives CASTGRENTEAFF.

This clone was found once. The V and J genes are TRBV15 and TRBJ1-6; D gene ambiguous. The length of the CDR3 is 12 residues. Germline V gene lookup returns CDR1 LNHNV and CDR2 YYDKDF (reference sequence). V was shortened by 7 bases and J by 10 bases, with 11 bases between the two germline ends. Here the CDR3 reads CATTAGASPLHF. For the CDR3, the DNA is TGTGCCACCACCGCAGGAGCCTCACCCCTCCACTTT.

V usage is TRBV27 and J usage is TRBJ1-2; 8 bases map to TRBD1. V shed 3 bases and J 0 bases; nucleotides not matched to a gene: 3. The CDR3 loop spans 15 amino acids. Germline CDR1 and CDR2: MNHEY and SMNVEV (reference sequence). The CDR3 is CASSFWGQANYGYTF. In nucleotides, the CDR3 is TGTGCCAGCAGTTTCTGGGGACAGGCTAACTATGGCTACACCTTC.

The chain employs TRBV10-2 and TRBJ1-2; unclear D gene. This CDR3 spans 14 amino acids. Trimming pared 4 bases from V and 7 bases from J, leaving 16 bases between. The V gene's germline CDR1 is WSHSY and CDR2 SAAADI. CDR3 DNA sequence: TGCGCCAGCAGTGTGAAGGGAATGGGAAGTGGCTACACCTTC. This codes for CASSVKGMGSGYTF.

The chain couples TRBV7-8 to TRBJ1-2; D not resolved. The CDR3 runs 15 residues. From germline, CDR1 is SGHVS and CDR2 FQNEAQ. Trimming took off 1 base at V and 6 bases at J, with 15 bases between the two ends. The CDR3 DNA reads TGTGCCAGCAGCTTAGGGGGTGGGTTTCTGAATGGCTACACCTTC. The encoded protein is CASSLGGGFLNGYTF.

The genes are TRBV3-1 (or the pseudogene TRBV3-2) and TRBJ1-5, with 7 bases lining up with TRBD1. The J segment lost 1 base and the V segment lost 4 bases, leaving 1 base of the junction unmatched. The CDR3 loop spans 14 amino acids. Germline values: CDR1 LGHDT, CDR2 YNNKEL (reference sequence). The CDR3 DNA reads as TGTGCCAGCAGCCTACAGGGGAGCAATCAGCCCCAGCATTTT. Encoded protein: CASSLQGSNQPQHF.